These T cell receptor beta chains were read from a single sample in a study of CD8 T cells in ankylosing spondylitis. TCRdb redid the calling of the 5' RACE reads with MiXCR, one entry per CDR3 protein. The profile covers about 500,000 distinct CDR3 sequences, with approximately 12% appearing a single time and 6.5% to 7% taken by the ten largest. Sequencing was performed on blood, either unsorted or a sorted T cell fraction (not recorded which). All receptors derive from a male donor with ankylosing spondylitis. CDR3s leave out the opening cysteine and the closing phenylalanine or tryptophan. Fields, in order: V gene, D gene, J gene, CDR3 protein. A D gene is named only where the DNA matches it firmly.

v_call: TRBV4-1
d_call: NA
j_call: TRBJ2-3
cdr3_aa: ASSTRQKTTHTQY

v_call: TRBV10-2
d_call: NA
j_call: TRBJ2-1
cdr3_aa: ASSEIPRNEQF

v_call: TRBV30
d_call: NA
j_call: TRBJ1-5
cdr3_aa: AWTSQGFNQPQH

v_call: TRBV7-6
d_call: NA
j_call: TRBJ2-1
cdr3_aa: ASSARPGHQYNEQF

v_call: TRBV27
d_call: NA
j_call: TRBJ2-3
cdr3_aa: ASSPYRTDTQY

v_call: TRBV11-3
d_call: NA
j_call: TRBJ2-3
cdr3_aa: ASSRTASTDTQY

v_call: TRBV6-2/TRBV6-3
d_call: NA
j_call: TRBJ1-1
cdr3_aa: ASSPPRGMNTEAF

v_call: TRBV4-1
d_call: NA
j_call: TRBJ2-1
cdr3_aa: ASSQDLGSSYNEQF

v_call: TRBV9
d_call: NA
j_call: TRBJ1-2
cdr3_aa: ASSAGLRSNYGYT

v_call: TRBV15
d_call: NA
j_call: TRBJ2-2
cdr3_aa: ATSRDVGYTGELF

v_call: TRBV11-2
d_call: NA
j_call: TRBJ2-2
cdr3_aa: ASSMIRDSTGELF

v_call: TRBV7-2
d_call: NA
j_call: TRBJ2-1
cdr3_aa: ASGLTNQF

v_call: TRBV7-9
d_call: NA
j_call: TRBJ1-1
cdr3_aa: ASSLVGGITEAF

v_call: TRBV3-1
d_call: TRBD1
j_call: TRBJ1-1
cdr3_aa: ASSPGQGRRAEAF

v_call: TRBV24-1
d_call: NA
j_call: TRBJ2-3
cdr3_aa: ATSAGGAGADTQY

v_call: TRBV12-3/TRBV12-4
d_call: NA
j_call: TRBJ2-2
cdr3_aa: ASMRLGERGTGELF

v_call: TRBV6-6
d_call: NA
j_call: TRBJ2-3
cdr3_aa: ASSYRVGDTQY

v_call: TRBV20-1
d_call: NA
j_call: TRBJ2-1
cdr3_aa: SARPTSGYYNEQF

v_call: TRBV27
d_call: NA
j_call: TRBJ1-2
cdr3_aa: ASSLSSDVWYYGYT

v_call: TRBV20-1
d_call: NA
j_call: TRBJ2-3
cdr3_aa: SARVRYRPADTQY

v_call: TRBV6-1
d_call: NA
j_call: TRBJ1-5
cdr3_aa: ASRDSNSNQPQH

v_call: TRBV24-1
d_call: TRBD1
j_call: TRBJ1-2
cdr3_aa: ATSGADRGPEGDGYT

v_call: TRBV5-1
d_call: TRBD1
j_call: TRBJ2-3
cdr3_aa: ASSLPSGTRGRDTQY

v_call: TRBV4-1
d_call: TRBD1
j_call: TRBJ1-5
cdr3_aa: ASSPGTGQGSNQPQH

v_call: TRBV20-1
d_call: TRBD2
j_call: TRBJ2-1
cdr3_aa: SARAQGLAGLSYNEQF

v_call: TRBV5-1
d_call: NA
j_call: TRBJ2-1
cdr3_aa: ASSLAPEGLNEQF

v_call: TRBV11-1
d_call: NA
j_call: TRBJ2-7
cdr3_aa: ASSLRGVDEQY

v_call: TRBV14
d_call: TRBD2
j_call: TRBJ2-3
cdr3_aa: ASSRRLADASDTQY

v_call: TRBV7-2
d_call: NA
j_call: TRBJ2-1
cdr3_aa: ASSSTPGENNEQF

v_call: TRBV20-1
d_call: NA
j_call: TRBJ2-3
cdr3_aa: SATPWVIKDTQY

v_call: TRBV29-1
d_call: NA
j_call: TRBJ1-2
cdr3_aa: SVAANYGYT

v_call: TRBV20-1
d_call: TRBD2
j_call: TRBJ2-1
cdr3_aa: SEKKGGSNNEQF

v_call: TRBV27
d_call: NA
j_call: TRBJ2-7
cdr3_aa: ASSLASATPYEQY

v_call: TRBV11-3
d_call: TRBD2
j_call: TRBJ2-1
cdr3_aa: ASTRGRPEQF

v_call: TRBV14
d_call: NA
j_call: TRBJ2-1
cdr3_aa: ASTLVGLPFSYNEQF

v_call: TRBV5-1
d_call: NA
j_call: TRBJ1-1
cdr3_aa: ASSLRDYTEAF

v_call: TRBV4-1
d_call: NA
j_call: TRBJ2-3
cdr3_aa: ASSQGRGTDTQY

v_call: TRBV20-1
d_call: NA
j_call: TRBJ2-3
cdr3_aa: SASVDSYTDTQY

v_call: TRBV2
d_call: TRBD2
j_call: TRBJ2-5
cdr3_aa: ASSGLAQETQY

v_call: TRBV15
d_call: NA
j_call: TRBJ2-1
cdr3_aa: ATLRDTYNEQF

v_call: TRBV12-3/TRBV12-4
d_call: NA
j_call: TRBJ1-2
cdr3_aa: ASSFGGQGGYT

v_call: TRBV20-1
d_call: TRBD2
j_call: TRBJ2-5
cdr3_aa: SATEGAGGTRETQY

v_call: TRBV6-5
d_call: TRBD1
j_call: TRBJ1-6
cdr3_aa: ASSYRDRNSPLH

v_call: TRBV20-1
d_call: TRBD1
j_call: TRBJ2-1
cdr3_aa: SAPKLQGFMDNEQF

v_call: TRBV9
d_call: NA
j_call: TRBJ2-3
cdr3_aa: ASGGRDTQY

v_call: TRBV20-1
d_call: NA
j_call: TRBJ2-1
cdr3_aa: SAGFQSNEQF

v_call: TRBV11-1
d_call: NA
j_call: TRBJ2-1
cdr3_aa: ASSFWRAAEWKSSSYNEQF

v_call: TRBV30
d_call: TRBD2
j_call: TRBJ2-2
cdr3_aa: AWSTSGTGELF

v_call: TRBV15
d_call: NA
j_call: TRBJ2-1
cdr3_aa: ATSRDMQGEQF

v_call: TRBV10-1
d_call: TRBD2
j_call: TRBJ2-1
cdr3_aa: ASSGTSGGVNEQF

v_call: TRBV3-1
d_call: NA
j_call: TRBJ2-1
cdr3_aa: ASSPLRGEQF

v_call: TRBV20-1
d_call: NA
j_call: TRBJ2-1
cdr3_aa: SAPVGSSYNEQF